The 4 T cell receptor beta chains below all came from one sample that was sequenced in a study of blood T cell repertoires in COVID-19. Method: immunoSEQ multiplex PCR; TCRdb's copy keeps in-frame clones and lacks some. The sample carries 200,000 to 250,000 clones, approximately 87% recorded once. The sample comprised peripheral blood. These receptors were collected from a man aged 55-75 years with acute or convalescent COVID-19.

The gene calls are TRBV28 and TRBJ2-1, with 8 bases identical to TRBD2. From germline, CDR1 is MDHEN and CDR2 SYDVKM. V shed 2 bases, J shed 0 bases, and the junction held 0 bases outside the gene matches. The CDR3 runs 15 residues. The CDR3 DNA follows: TGTGCCAGCAGTTTAACTAGCGGCTCCTACAATGAGCAGTTCTTC. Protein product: CASSLTSGSYNEQFF.

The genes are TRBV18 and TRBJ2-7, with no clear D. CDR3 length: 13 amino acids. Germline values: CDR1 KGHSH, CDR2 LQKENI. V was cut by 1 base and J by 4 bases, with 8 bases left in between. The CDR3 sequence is CASSPLSLYEQYF. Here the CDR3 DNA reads TGTGCCAGCTCACCACTGTCGTTGTACGAGCAGTACTTC.

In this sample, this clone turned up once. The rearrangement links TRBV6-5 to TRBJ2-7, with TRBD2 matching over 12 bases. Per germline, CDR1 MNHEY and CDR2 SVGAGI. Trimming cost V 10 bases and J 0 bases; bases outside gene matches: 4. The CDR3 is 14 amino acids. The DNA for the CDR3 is TGTGCCATTACTAGCGGGAGGAGCTCCTACGAGCAGTACTTC. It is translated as CAITSGRSSYEQYF.

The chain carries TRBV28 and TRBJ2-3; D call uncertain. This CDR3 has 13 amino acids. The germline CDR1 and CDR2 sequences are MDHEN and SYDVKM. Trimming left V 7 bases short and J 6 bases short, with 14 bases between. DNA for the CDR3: TGTGCCAGCACCGCTTACCCCTATGATACGCAGTATTTT. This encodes CASTAYPYDTQYF.